These 8 T cell receptor beta chains were sequenced from one sample in a study of monozygotic twins with inflammatory bowel disease. TCRdb reprocessed the 5' RACE reads, with one entry per CDR3 protein and no DNA. This sample's clone table lists about 450,000 distinct CDR3 sequences. The sequencing sample was made of blood. Every receptor here comes from a human donor with ulcerative colitis or Crohn's disease, or a healthy co-twin of an affected twin (not recorded which).

The gene calls are TRBV30 and TRBJ1-2. Germline loops: CDR1 GTSNPN, CDR2 SVGIG (reference sequence). The CDR3 totals 13 residues. This chain's CDR3 is CAWTRQGTGGYTF.

The gene calls are TRBV6-5 and TRBJ2-3; the TCRdb D gene call, TRBD1, has no DNA to confirm it. Germline V gives CDR1 MNHEY, CDR2 SVGAGI. This CDR3 is built from 15 residues. The chain's CDR3 is CASSYRDRHTDTQYF.

This chain uses TRBV27 with TRBJ2-1; lacking DNA, the TRBD1 call made by TCRdb goes unchecked. The CDR3 has 14 amino acids. The germline gives CDR1 MNHEY, CDR2 SMNVEV (reference sequence). This CDR3 reads CASSFTGGVNEQFF.

V is TRBV7-7 and J is TRBJ2-7; without DNA, the TCRdb call of TRBD1 cannot be checked. The CDR3 loop spans 14 amino acids. Germline V gives CDR1 SSHAT, CDR2 FNYEAQ (reference sequence). This CDR3 is CASSQGAPTYEQYF. The entire variable domain, with the rest obtained from reference TRBV7-7 and TRBJ2-7, is as follows: GAGVSQSPRYKVTKRGQDVTLRCDPISSHATLYWYQQALGQGPEFLTYFNYEAQPDKSGLPSDRFSAERPEGSISTLTIQRTEQRDSAMYRCASSQGAPTYEQYFGPGTRLTVT.

The chain has TRBV15 and TRBJ2-5; TCRdb's D call, TRBD2, is unchecked because there is no DNA. The V gene's germline CDR1 is LNHNV and CDR2 YYDKDF (reference sequence). The CDR3 extends over 15 amino acids. CDR3 region: CATKLTSGVRETQYF. Together with reference TRBV15 and TRBJ2-5, the CDR3 gives the full variable domain: DAMVIQNPRYQVTQFGKPVTLSCSQTLNHNVMYWYQQKSSQAPKLLFHYYDKDFNNEADTPDNFQSRRPNTSFCFLDIRSPGLGDTAMYLCATKLTSGVRETQYFGPGTRLLVL.

This chain connects TRBV20-1 to TRBJ1-6; lacking DNA, the TRBD1 call made by TCRdb goes unchecked. The germline gives CDR1 DFQATT, CDR2 SNEGSKA (reference sequence). The CDR3 totals 14 residues. The CDR3 is CSAPDQGRDSPLHF.

The genes are TRBV2 and TRBJ2-2. The CDR3 extends over 12 amino acids. Per germline, CDR1 SNHLY and CDR2 FYNNEI. CDR3 region: CASREDFGELFF.

This chain uses TRBV5-1 with TRBJ1-1; TCRdb designates TRBD1, a call that cannot be tested without DNA. The CDR3 extends over 13 amino acids. Germline V gene lookup returns CDR1 SGHRS and CDR2 YFSETQ. The CDR3 sequence is CASSSGVNTEAFF.